This T cell receptor (beta chain) emerged from a study of blood T cell repertoires in COVID-19. Germline-derived CDR1 and CDR2 are MNHEY and SVGAGI. The trim removed 6 bases at V and 5 bases at J, leaving 6 bases unmatched. This CDR3 contains 13 residues. Repertoires were generated with immunoSEQ multiplex PCR, while TCRdb's copy carries only in-frame clones and drops some. The data contain 300,000 to 450,000 clones, roughly 87% of them singletons. Cohort assignment relied on participant-reported clinical history. Recovered status in Cohort 3 required two negative PCRs, clearance, or symptom resolution.

Material: PBMCs or T cells enriched from blood (not recorded which). The chain is built from TRBV6-5 and TRBJ1-2; 7 nucleotides agree with TRBD1. The TCR originated in a woman aged 25 to 39 who had recovered from COVID-19. CDR3: CASSPTGIYGYTF. In DNA form, the CDR3 reads TGTGCCAGCAGCCCGACAGGGATTTATGGCTACACCTTC.